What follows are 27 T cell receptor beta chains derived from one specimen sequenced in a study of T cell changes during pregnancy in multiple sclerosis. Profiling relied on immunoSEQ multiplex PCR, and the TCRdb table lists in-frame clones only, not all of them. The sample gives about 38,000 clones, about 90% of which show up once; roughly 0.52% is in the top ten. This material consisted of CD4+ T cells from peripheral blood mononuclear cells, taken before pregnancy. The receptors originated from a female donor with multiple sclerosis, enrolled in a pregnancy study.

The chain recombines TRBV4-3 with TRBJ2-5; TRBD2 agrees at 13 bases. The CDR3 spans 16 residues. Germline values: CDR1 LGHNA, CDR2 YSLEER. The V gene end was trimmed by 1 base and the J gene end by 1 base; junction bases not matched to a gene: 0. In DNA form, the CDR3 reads TGCGCCAGCAGCCAAGGGACTAGCGGGAGCCAAGAGACCCAGTACTTC. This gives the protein CASSQGTSGSQETQYF.

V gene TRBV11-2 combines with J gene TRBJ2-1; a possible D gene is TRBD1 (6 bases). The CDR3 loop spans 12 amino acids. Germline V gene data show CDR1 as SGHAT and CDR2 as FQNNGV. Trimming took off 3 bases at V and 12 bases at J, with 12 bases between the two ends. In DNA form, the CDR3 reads TGTGCCAGCAGCTTGGAGGACAGTTCGCAGTTCTTC. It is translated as CASSLEDSSQFF.

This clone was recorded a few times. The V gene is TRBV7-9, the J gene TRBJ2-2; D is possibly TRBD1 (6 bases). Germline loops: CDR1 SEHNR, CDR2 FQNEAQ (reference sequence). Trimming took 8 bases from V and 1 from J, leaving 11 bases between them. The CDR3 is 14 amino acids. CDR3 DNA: TGTGCCAGCCTATTGGGACAGAACACCGGGGAGCTGTTTTTT. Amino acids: CASLLGQNTGELFF.

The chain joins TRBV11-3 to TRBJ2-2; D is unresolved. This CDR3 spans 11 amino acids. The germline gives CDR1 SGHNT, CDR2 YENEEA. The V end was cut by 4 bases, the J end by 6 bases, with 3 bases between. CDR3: CASSSSGELFF. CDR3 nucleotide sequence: TGTGCCAGCAGCTCCTCCGGGGAGCTGTTTTTT.

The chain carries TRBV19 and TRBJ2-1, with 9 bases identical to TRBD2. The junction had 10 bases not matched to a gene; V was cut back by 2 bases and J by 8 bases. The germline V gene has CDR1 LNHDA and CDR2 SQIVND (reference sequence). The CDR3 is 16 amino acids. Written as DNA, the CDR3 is TGTGCCAGTAGTATACGACTAGCGGTAACGAATGATGAGCAGTTCTTC. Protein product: CASSIRLAVTNDEQFF.

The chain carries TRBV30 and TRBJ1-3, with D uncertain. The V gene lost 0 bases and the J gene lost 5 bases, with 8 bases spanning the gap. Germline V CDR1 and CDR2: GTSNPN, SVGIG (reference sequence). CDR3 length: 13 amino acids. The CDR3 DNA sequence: TGTGCCTGGAGTGTAAATCCCAGAAACACCATATATTTT. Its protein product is CAWSVNPRNTIYF. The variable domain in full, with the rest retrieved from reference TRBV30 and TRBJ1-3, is SQTIHQWPATLVQPVGSPLSLECTVEGTSNPNLYWYRQAAGRGLQLLFYSVGIGQISSEVPQNLSASRPQDRQFILSSKKLLLSDSGFYLCAWSVNPRNTIYFGEGSWLTVV.

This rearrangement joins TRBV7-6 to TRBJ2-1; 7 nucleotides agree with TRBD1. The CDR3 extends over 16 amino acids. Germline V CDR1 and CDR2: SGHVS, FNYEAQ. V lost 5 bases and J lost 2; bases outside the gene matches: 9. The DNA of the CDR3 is TGTGCCAGCAGCACCAGTCAGGGGGTCCCCTACAATGAGCAGTTCTTC. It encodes CASSTSQGVPYNEQFF.

The CDR3 region is CASSRPGYGYTF. The CDR3 DNA is TGTGCCAGTAGTAGGCCGGGTTATGGCTACACCTTC. This chain connects TRBV19 to TRBJ1-2; no clear D gene. This CDR3 is 12 amino acids long. Germline CDR1 is LNHDA and CDR2 is SQIVND (reference sequence). Trimming took off 4 bases at V and 5 bases at J, with 8 bases between the two ends.

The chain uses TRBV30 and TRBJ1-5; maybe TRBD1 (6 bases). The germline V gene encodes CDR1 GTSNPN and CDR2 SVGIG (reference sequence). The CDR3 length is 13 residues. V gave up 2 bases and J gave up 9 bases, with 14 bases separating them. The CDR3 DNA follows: TGTGCCTGGAGTAGGTCAGGGGATCGGCCCCAGCATTTT. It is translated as CAWSRSGDRPQHF.

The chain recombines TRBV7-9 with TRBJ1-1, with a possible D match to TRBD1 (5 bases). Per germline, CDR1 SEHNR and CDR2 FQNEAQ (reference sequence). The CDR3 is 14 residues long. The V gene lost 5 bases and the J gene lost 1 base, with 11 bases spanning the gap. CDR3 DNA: TGTGCCAGCAGCGTGGGACTTACGAACACTGAAGCTTTCTTT. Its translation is CASSVGLTNTEAFF.

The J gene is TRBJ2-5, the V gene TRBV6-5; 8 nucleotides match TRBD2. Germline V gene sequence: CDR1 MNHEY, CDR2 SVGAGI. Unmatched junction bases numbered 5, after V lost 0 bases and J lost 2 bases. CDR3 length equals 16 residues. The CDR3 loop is CASSYSSGGGQETQYF. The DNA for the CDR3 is TGTGCCAGCAGTTACTCGAGTGGCGGGGGGCAAGAGACCCAGTACTTC.

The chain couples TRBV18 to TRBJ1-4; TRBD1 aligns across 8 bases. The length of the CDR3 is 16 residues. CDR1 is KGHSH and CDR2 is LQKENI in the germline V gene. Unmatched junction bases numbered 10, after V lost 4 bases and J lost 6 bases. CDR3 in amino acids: CASSLGTGPGDEKLFF. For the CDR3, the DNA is TGTGCCAGCTCACTTGGGACAGGACCTGGGGATGAAAAACTGTTTTTT.

In nucleotides, the CDR3 is TGTGCCAGCAGCTTAGACAGGGGGCTTGATGAAAAACTGTTTTTT. Residues: CASSLDRGLDEKLFF. V and J are TRBV7-2 and TRBJ1-4; the match to TRBD1 covers 9 bases. The CDR3 has 15 amino acids. The germline gives CDR1 SGHTA, CDR2 FQGNSA. V shed 1 base, J shed 6 bases, and the junction held 3 bases outside the gene matches. Supplemented by reference TRBV7-2 and TRBJ1-4, the full variable domain reads GAGVSQSPSNKVTEKGKDVELRCDPISGHTALYWYRQSLGQGLEFLIYFQGNSAPDKSGLPSDRFSAERTGGSVSTLTIQRTQQEDSAVYLCASSLDRGLDEKLFFGSGTQLSVL.

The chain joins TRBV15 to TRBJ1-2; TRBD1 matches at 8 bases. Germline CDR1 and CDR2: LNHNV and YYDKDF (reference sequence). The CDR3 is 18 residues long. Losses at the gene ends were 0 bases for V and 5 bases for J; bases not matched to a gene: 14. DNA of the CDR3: TGTGCCACCAGCAGAGATCTAAGGACAGGGCCACTTTTTTATGGCTACACCTTC. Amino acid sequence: CATSRDLRTGPLFYGYTF.

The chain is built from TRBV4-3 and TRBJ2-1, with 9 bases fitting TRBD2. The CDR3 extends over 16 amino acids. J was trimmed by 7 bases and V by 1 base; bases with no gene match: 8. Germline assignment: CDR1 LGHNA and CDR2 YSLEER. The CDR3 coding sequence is TGCGCCAGCAGCCAAGTAGTCCAGCGGGGGGTGAATGAGCAGTTCTTC. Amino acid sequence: CASSQVVQRGVNEQFF.

This CDR3 is CATKGGRGPNEQYF. DNA of the CDR3: TGTGCCACCAAGGGGGGCAGGGGGCCAAACGAGCAGTACTTC. The rearrangement joins TRBV19 to TRBJ2-7, with 8 bases matching TRBD1. This CDR3 region has 14 residues. V was clipped by 10 bases and J by 5 bases; unmatched bases: 13. The germline gives CDR1 LNHDA, CDR2 SQIVND (reference sequence).

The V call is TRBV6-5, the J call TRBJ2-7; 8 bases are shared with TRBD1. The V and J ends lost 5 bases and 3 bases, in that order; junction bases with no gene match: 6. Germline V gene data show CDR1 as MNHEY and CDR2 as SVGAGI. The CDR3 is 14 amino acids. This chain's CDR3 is CASSPTGEGYEQYF. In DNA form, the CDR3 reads TGTGCCAGCAGTCCGACAGGGGAAGGCTACGAGCAGTACTTC.

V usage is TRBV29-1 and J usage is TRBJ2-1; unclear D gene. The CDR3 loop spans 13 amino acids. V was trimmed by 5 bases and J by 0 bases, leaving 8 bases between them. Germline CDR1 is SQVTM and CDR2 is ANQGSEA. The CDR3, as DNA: TGCAGCGTTACTACGATCTCCTACAATGAGCAGTTCTTC. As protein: CSVTTISYNEQFF.

CDR3 bases: TGCGCCAGCAGCCCGGGACAGGGGAGAAACACCATATATTTT. Residues: CASSPGQGRNTIYF. The chain joins TRBV5-1 to TRBJ1-3; 10 bases fit TRBD1. J gave up 5 bases and V 4 bases, and 3 bases lay outside the gene matches. This CDR3 comprises 14 residues. Germline-derived CDR1 and CDR2 are SGHRS and YFSETQ.

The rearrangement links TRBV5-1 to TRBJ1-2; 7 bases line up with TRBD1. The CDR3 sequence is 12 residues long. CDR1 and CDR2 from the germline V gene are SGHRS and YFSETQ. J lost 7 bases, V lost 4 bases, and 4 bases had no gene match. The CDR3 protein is CASSVGTAGYTF. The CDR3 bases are TGCGCCAGCAGCGTTGGGACAGCTGGCTACACCTTC.

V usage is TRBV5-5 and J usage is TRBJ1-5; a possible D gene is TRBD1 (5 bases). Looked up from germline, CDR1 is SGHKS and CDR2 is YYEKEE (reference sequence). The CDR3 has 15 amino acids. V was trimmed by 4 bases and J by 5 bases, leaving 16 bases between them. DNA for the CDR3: TGTGCCAGCAGCCTGGGACCGGGAACACATCAGCCCCAGCATTTT. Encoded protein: CASSLGPGTHQPQHF.

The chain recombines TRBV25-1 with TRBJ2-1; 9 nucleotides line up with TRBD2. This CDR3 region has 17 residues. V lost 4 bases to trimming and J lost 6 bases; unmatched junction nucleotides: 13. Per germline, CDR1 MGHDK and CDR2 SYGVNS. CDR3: CASSGRNSGGRTNEQFF. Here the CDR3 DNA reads TGTGCCAGCAGTGGTCGAAATAGCGGGGGCCGGACCAATGAGCAGTTCTTC.

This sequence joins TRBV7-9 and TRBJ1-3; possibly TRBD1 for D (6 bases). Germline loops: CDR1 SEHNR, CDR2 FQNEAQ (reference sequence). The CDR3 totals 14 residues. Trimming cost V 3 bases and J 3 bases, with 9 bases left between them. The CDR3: CASSFGTFGNTIYF. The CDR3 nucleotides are TGTGCCAGCAGCTTCGGGACATTTGGAAACACCATATATTTT. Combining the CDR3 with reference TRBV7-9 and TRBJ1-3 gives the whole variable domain DTGVSQNPRHKITKRGQNVTFRCDPISEHNRLYWYRQTLGQGPEFLTYFQNEAQLEKSRLLSDRFSAERPKGSFSTLEIQRTEQGDSAMYLCASSFGTFGNTIYFGEGSWLTVV.

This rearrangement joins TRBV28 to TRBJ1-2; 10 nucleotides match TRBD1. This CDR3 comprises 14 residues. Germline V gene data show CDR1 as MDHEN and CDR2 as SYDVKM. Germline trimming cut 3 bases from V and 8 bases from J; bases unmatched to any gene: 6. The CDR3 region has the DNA TGTGCCAGCAGTTTTGGGGACAGGGGCTTCGGCTACACCTTC. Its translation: CASSFGDRGFGYTF.

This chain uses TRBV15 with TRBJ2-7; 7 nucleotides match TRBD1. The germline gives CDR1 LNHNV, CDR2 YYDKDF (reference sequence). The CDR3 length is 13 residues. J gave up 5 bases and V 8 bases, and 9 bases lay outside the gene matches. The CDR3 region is CATGKRTGNEQYF. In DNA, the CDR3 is TGTGCCACCGGGAAAAGGACAGGAAACGAGCAGTACTTC. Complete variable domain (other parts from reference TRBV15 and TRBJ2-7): DAMVIQNPRYQVTQFGKPVTLSCSQTLNHNVMYWYQQKSSQAPKLLFHYYDKDFNNEADTPDNFQSRRPNTSFCFLDIRSPGLGDTAMYLCATGKRTGNEQYFGPGTRLTVT.

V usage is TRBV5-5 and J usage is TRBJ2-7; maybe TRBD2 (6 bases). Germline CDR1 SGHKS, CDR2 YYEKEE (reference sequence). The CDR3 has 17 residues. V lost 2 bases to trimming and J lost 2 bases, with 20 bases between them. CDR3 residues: CASSLDWGVTLTYEQYF. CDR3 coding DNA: TGTGCCAGCAGCTTAGATTGGGGGGTCACTCTTACCTACGAGCAGTACTTC.

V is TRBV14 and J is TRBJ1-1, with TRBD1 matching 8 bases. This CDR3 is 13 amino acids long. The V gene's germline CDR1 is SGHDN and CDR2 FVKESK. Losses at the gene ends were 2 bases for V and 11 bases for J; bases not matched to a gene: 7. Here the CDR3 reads CASSQPQDRVAFF. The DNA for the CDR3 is TGTGCCAGCAGCCAACCTCAGGACAGGGTCGCTTTCTTT.